The 25 T cell receptor beta chains below come from one sample, sequenced in a study of blood T cells in healthy people across ages. A second PCR, run for about 7 to 11 cycles, used a sample-barcoded 5' primer plus a J-beta primer mix. TCRdb recomputed calls from the 5' RACE reads with MiXCR, one row per CDR3 protein. The sample records over 500,000 distinct CDR3 sequences, roughly half being singletons. The sample comprised blood. These receptor sequences come from an elderly woman in good health.

The V and J genes are TRBV2 and TRBJ2-1, with TRBD2 matching over 9 bases. The V gene's germline CDR1 is SNHLY and CDR2 FYNNEI. V trimming: 4 bases; J trimming: 6 bases; junction bases outside the gene matches: 7. The CDR3 is 15 amino acids. The CDR3 region is CASSAGTSLGNEQFF. DNA for the CDR3: TGTGCCAGCAGTGCCGGGACTAGCTTGGGCAATGAGCAGTTCTTC.

This clonotype has at least ten counts. The chain carries TRBV6-6 and TRBJ2-3, with 10 bases that match TRBD2. The J segment lost 4 bases and the V segment lost 6 bases, leaving 10 bases of the junction unmatched. The germline V gene has CDR1 MNHNY and CDR2 SVGAGI (reference sequence). The CDR3 has 16 residues. The CDR3 DNA reads as TGTGCCAGCAGGGAAACTTCTAGCGGGAGACCAGATACGCAGTATTTT. Amino acids: CASRETSSGRPDTQYF.

In its sample, this clonotype was seen many times. CDR3 in amino acids: CASSPFYSGANVLTF. CDR3 bases: TGTGCCAGCAGCCCCTTCTATTCTGGGGCCAACGTCCTGACTTTC. This rearrangement joins TRBV7-2 to TRBJ2-6; D not certain. Germline V lookup: CDR1 SGHTA, CDR2 FQGNSA. V shed 5 bases and J shed 1 base, with 9 bases lying between them. The CDR3 length is 15 residues.

This clonotype turned up a few times. This may stem from a read error, because a much larger clone lies one nucleotide away. This CDR3 is CASRLGNYEQYF. For the CDR3, the DNA is TGTGCCAGCAGGTTAGGTAACTACGAGCAGTACTTC. The chain carries TRBV12-3 or TRBV12-4 and TRBJ2-7; D call uncertain. CDR3 length equals 12 residues.

The V and J genes are TRBV9 and TRBJ1-6, with TRBD1 identical over 7 bases. The germline gives CDR1 SGDLS, CDR2 YYNGEE. This CDR3 spans 14 amino acids. V shed 3 bases, J shed 9 bases, and the junction held 6 bases outside the gene matches. Written as DNA, the CDR3 is TGTGCCAGCAGCGCGACAGGGTACGGTTCACCCCTCCACTTT. Protein sequence: CASSATGYGSPLHF.

In its sample, this clonotype was seen many times. The CDR3 nucleotides are TGTGCCAGCAGTTCGACCTGGAATGAGCAGTTCTTC. Translating it yields CASSSTWNEQFF. The chain has TRBV6-5 and TRBJ2-1; D gene uncertain. The CDR3 length is 12 residues. Trimming cost V 4 bases and J 7 bases, with 8 bases left between them. Germline CDR1 is MNHEY and CDR2 is SVGAGI.

The chain joins TRBV21-1 to TRBJ2-1; the table's D call, TRBD2, was not checked against the DNA. TRBV21-1 constitutes a pseudogene. The CDR3 has 18 amino acids. The CDR3 DNA follows: TGTGCCAGCAGCAAAGCGATAGTAGCGGGCCTCCTATACAATGAGCAGTTCTTC. It translates to CASSKAIVAGLLYNEQFF.

The V gene is TRBV29-1, the J gene TRBJ2-5; D unresolved. The DNA end is more similar to TRBJ2-7, so the J call may be wrong. Looked up from germline, CDR1 is SQVTM and CDR2 is ANQGSEA. The CDR3 runs 14 residues. CDR3 sequence (DNA): TGCAGCGTTGGATATAGAGGAGCAGCTGGCGAGCAGTACTTC. Its protein is CSVGYRGAAGEQYF.

In this sample, this clonotype turned up many times. Here the CDR3 reads CASSAQTGRNIQYF. The CDR3 DNA is TGTGCCAGCAGTGCCCAGACAGGGCGAAACATTCAGTACTTC. This chain joins TRBV6-1 and TRBJ2-4; 7 bases map to TRBD1. Trimming cost V 4 bases and J 6 bases; bases outside gene matches: 6. Per germline, CDR1 MNHNS and CDR2 SASEGT. This CDR3 has 14 residues.

In nucleotides, the CDR3 is TGTGCCAGCAGTTATTCCCGGGGCGGCACAGATACGCAGTATTTT. It translates to CASSYSRGGTDTQYF. This rearrangement joins TRBV6-6 to TRBJ2-3; the D gene could be TRBD1 or TRBD2 (5 bases each). This CDR3 spans 15 amino acids. With 3 bases removed from V and 1 base from J, the gap between germline ends came to 11 bases. The germline V gene encodes CDR1 MNHNY and CDR2 SVGAGI (reference sequence).

The V call is TRBV27, the J call TRBJ2-5, with 7 bases aligning to TRBD1. The CDR3 has 16 residues. Germline V gene sequence: CDR1 MNHEY, CDR2 SMNVEV (reference sequence). Losses at the gene ends were 3 bases for V and 1 base for J; bases not matched to a gene: 8. CDR3: CASSFLTGTTQETQYF. The DNA of the CDR3 is TGTGCCAGCAGTTTCCTGACAGGGACCACCCAAGAGACCCAGTACTTC.

For this clonotype: A much more abundant neighbour one base away suggests this may be a read error. The chain uses TRBV25-1 and TRBJ2-4; no firm D call. Germline V gene lookup returns CDR1 MGHDK and CDR2 SYGVNS. The CDR3 runs to 16 residues. CDR3 coding DNA: TGTGCCAGCAGTGAAGTTAGTGACATCGTCTTCTACGAGCAGTGCTTC. This encodes CASSEVSDIVFYEQCF.

For the CDR3, the DNA is TGCGCCAGCAGCTCGAGGCTAGCGGGGGCCGCTAGCACAGATACGCAGTATTTT. It translates to CASSSRLAGAASTDTQYF. The V and J genes are TRBV5-1 and TRBJ2-3; 10 bases map to TRBD2. CDR3 length: 18 amino acids. The germline V gene encodes CDR1 SGHRS and CDR2 YFSETQ. Germline trimming cut 3 bases from V and 0 bases from J; bases unmatched to any gene: 10. Drawing the rest from reference TRBV5-1 and TRBJ2-3, the complete variable domain is KAGVTQTPRYLIKTRGQQVTLSCSPISGHRSVSWYQQTPGQGLQFLFEYFSETQRNKGNFPGRFSGRQFSNSRSEMNVSTLELGDSALYLCASSSRLAGAASTDTQYFGPGTRLTVL.

The chain employs TRBV7-2 and TRBJ1-2; perhaps TRBD1 as D (5 bases). V was cut by 3 bases and J by 7 bases, with 12 bases left in between. Germline V lookup: CDR1 SGHTA, CDR2 FQGNSA. The CDR3 sequence is 13 residues long. CDR3 protein: CASSFETGGGYTF. The CDR3 DNA is TGTGCCAGCAGCTTTGAAACAGGAGGTGGCTACACCTTC.

The gene calls are TRBV6-1 and TRBJ2-1; 7 bases agree with TRBD2. V trimming: 5 bases; J trimming: 4 bases; junction bases outside the gene matches: 5. The CDR3 runs to 14 residues. The germline gives CDR1 MNHNS, CDR2 SASEGT. The CDR3 sequence: CASSQGLEYNEQFF. In DNA, the CDR3 is TGTGCCAGCAGTCAAGGACTAGAATACAATGAGCAGTTCTTC.

The rearrangement links TRBV2 to TRBJ2-7; 14 nucleotides align to TRBD2. Germline V gives CDR1 SNHLY, CDR2 FYNNEI. This CDR3 is built from 15 residues. V gave up 4 bases and J gave up 4 bases; unmatched junction bases: 3. CDR3 DNA: TGTGCCAGCAGTGTCCGACTAGCGGGAGGGTACGAGCAGTACTTC. It is translated as CASSVRLAGGYEQYF.

Notes on this clonotype: A read error may be the cause here, since a much bigger clone is one base away. The chain joins TRBV5-1 to TRBJ2-1; possibly TRBD1 or TRBD2 for D (5 bases each). Germline-derived CDR1 and CDR2 are SGHRS and YFSETQ. The CDR3 length is 16 residues. With 1 base removed from V and 0 bases from J, the gap between germline ends came to 11 bases. The CDR3 spells CASSLRPGGSYNEQFF. The CDR3 nucleotides read TGCGCCAGCAGCTTGCGGCCTGGGGGCTCCTACAATGAGCAGTTCTTC.

The rearrangement joins TRBV25-1 to TRBJ2-1, with unresolved D. CDR3 length: 14 amino acids. CDR1 is MGHDK, CDR2 SYGVNS, per germline. With 2 bases removed from V and 2 bases from J, the gap between germline ends came to 7 bases. The CDR3 loop is CASSEERTYNEQFF. In nucleotides, the CDR3 is TGTGCCAGCAGTGAAGAGAGAACCTACAATGAGCAGTTCTTC.

There are a few counts of this clonotype. The V call is TRBV6-5, the J call TRBJ1-5; no reliable D call. Germline V gives CDR1 MNHEY, CDR2 SVGAGI. The CDR3 length is 14 residues. Trimming took off 1 base at V and 3 bases at J, with 7 bases between the two ends. The CDR3 loop reads CASSYYGVNQPQHF. As DNA, the CDR3 is TGTGCCAGCAGTTACTACGGGGTCAATCAGCCCCAGCATTTT.

This chain connects TRBV7-2 to TRBJ2-1; 9 nucleotides line up with TRBD1. The J call may be in error: the DNA end matches TRBJ2-7 better. CDR3 size: 15 residues. The germline V gene has CDR1 SGHTA and CDR2 FQGNSA. CDR3 region: CAGTPEGQGYNEQYF. CDR3 coding DNA: TGTGCCGGCACCCCGGAGGGACAGGGTTACAATGAGCAGTACTTC.

This clonotype came up many times. The chain recombines TRBV20-1 with TRBJ2-3, with 7 bases matching TRBD2. Germline V gene sequence: CDR1 DFQATT, CDR2 SNEGSKA (reference sequence). V dropped 6 bases and J dropped 1; count of bases not matched to a gene: 4. The CDR3 totals 13 residues. CDR3 loop: CSAPTSGTDTQYF. The CDR3 DNA reads TGCAGTGCGCCAACTAGCGGCACAGATACGCAGTATTTT.

This clonotype was counted between two and nine times. V gene TRBV29-1 combines with J gene TRBJ2-7; D is unclear. Germline V lookup: CDR1 SQVTM, CDR2 ANQGSEA. The V gene lost 4 bases and the J gene lost 2 bases, with 12 bases spanning the gap. This CDR3 has 13 residues. CDR3 protein: CSVAVNSAYEQYF. The DNA for the CDR3 is TGCAGCGTTGCCGTTAATTCCGCCTACGAGCAGTACTTC.

Only one count was recorded for this clonotype. The rearrangement joins TRBV7-8 to TRBJ2-1, with 7 bases aligning to TRBD2. This CDR3 is 17 amino acids long. Germline values: CDR1 SGHVS, CDR2 FQNEAQ. J was trimmed by 13 bases and V by 5 bases; bases with no gene match: 23. The CDR3 protein is CASSPRRAAIFGGTQFF. The CDR3 DNA is TGTGCCAGCAGCCCTAGGCGGGCAGCTATATTCGGGGGGACCCAGTTCTTC.

The gene calls are TRBV29-1 and TRBJ1-2; D not resolved. This CDR3 spans 12 amino acids. V lost 5 bases and J lost 4, with 11 bases in between. Germline V gives CDR1 SQVTM, CDR2 ANQGSEA. This CDR3 is CSVQLGLYGYTF. As DNA, the CDR3 is TGCAGCGTTCAATTGGGCCTCTATGGCTACACCTTC. Full variable domain (remainder filled in from reference TRBV29-1 and TRBJ1-2): SAVISQKPSRDICQRGTSLTIQCQVDSQVTMMFWYRQQPGQSLTLIATANQGSEATYESGFVIDKFPISRPNLTFSTLTVSNMSPEDSSIYLCSVQLGLYGYTFGSGTRLTVV.

The chain couples TRBV3-1 to TRBJ1-5; 8 bases map to TRBD1. This CDR3 is built from 14 residues. J gave up 7 bases and V 0 bases, and 2 bases lay outside the gene matches. From germline, CDR1 is LGHDT and CDR2 YNNKEL (reference sequence). CDR3 region: CASSQETGEQPQHF. The CDR3 DNA reads TGTGCCAGCAGCCAAGAGACAGGGGAACAGCCCCAGCATTTT.